This is a list of T cell receptor beta chains from one sample in a study of blood T cell repertoires in COVID-19. TCRdb keeps only in-frame clones here, not all; method: immunoSEQ multiplex PCR. This table holds some 240,000 clones, about four fifths found once. The sequenced sample was peripheral blood. Receptors originate from a woman aged 80 or over with acute or convalescent COVID-19. CDR3s include the opening cysteine and the closing phenylalanine or tryptophan. D genes are given only for firm matches. Some rows have no size entry. The others give once, few or many, or a class for an expanded clone.

CDR3aa | CDR3nt | d_gene | abundance | j_gene | v_gene | len
CASSYSWRGGGNEQFF | TGTGCCAGCAGTTACTCATGGCGGGGGGGAGGTAATGAGCAGTTCTTC | TRBD2 | NA | TRBJ2-1 | TRBV6-5 | 16
CASSLNRVYEQYF | TGTGCCAGCAGCTTGAACAGAGTCTACGAGCAGTACTTC | NA | NA | TRBJ2-7 | TRBV11-2 | 13
CASSPPGRWATEAFF | TGTGCCAGCAGCCCGCCCGGGAGATGGGCCACTGAAGCTTTCTTT | NA | NA | TRBJ1-1 | TRBV3-1/TRBV3-2 | 15
CASSYSPGVEEQPQHF | TGTGCCAGCAGTTACTCCCCAGGGGTGGAAGAGCAGCCCCAGCATTTT | NA | NA | TRBJ1-5 | TRBV6-5 | 16
CASLFLRASTDTQYF | TGTGCCAGTCTATTCCTCCGTGCGAGCACAGATACGCAGTATTTT | NA | NA | TRBJ2-3 | TRBV19 | 15
CASSEGQGNSPLHF | TGCGCCAGCAGCGAGGGACAGGGAAATTCACCCCTCCACTTT | TRBD1 | NA | TRBJ1-6 | TRBV5-1 | 14
CASRGTGHNEKLFF | TGTGCCAGCAGGGGGACAGGCCATAATGAAAAACTGTTTTTT | TRBD1 | NA | TRBJ1-4 | TRBV6-5 | 14
CASSVGDSAYEQYF | TGTGCCAGCAGCGTAGGGGACTCCGCATACGAGCAGTACTTC | NA | NA | TRBJ2-7 | TRBV9 | 14
CATSDLRGGQETQYF | TGTGCCACCAGTGATTTGAGGGGAGGGCAAGAGACCCAGTACTTC | TRBD2 | NA | TRBJ2-5 | TRBV24-1 | 15
CASIYGPAEEKLFF | TGTGCCAGCATCTACGGTCCGGCGGAGGAAAAACTGTTTTTT | NA | NA | TRBJ1-4 | TRBV2 | 14
CASSPAQGGAYEQYF | TGTGCCAGCAGCCCGGCACAGGGGGGAGCCTACGAGCAGTACTTC | TRBD1 | NA | TRBJ2-7 | TRBV7-9 | 15
CAAALSSYNSPLHF | TGTGCCGCTGCCCTTAGCTCCTATAATTCACCCCTCCACTTT | NA | NA | TRBJ1-6 | TRBV6-5 | 14
CASIQDLSYNEQFF | TGTGCCAGCATACAGGATCTCTCCTACAATGAGCAGTTCTTC | NA | few | TRBJ2-1 | TRBV2 | 14
CAWGDRVDYGYTF | TGTGCCTGGGGGGACAGGGTGGACTATGGCTACACCTTC | TRBD1 | few | TRBJ1-2 | TRBV30 | 13
CASSPGASGQETQYF | TGTGCCAGCAGCCCAGGGGCTAGCGGGCAAGAGACCCAGTACTTC | TRBD2 | NA | TRBJ2-5 | TRBV7-3 | 15